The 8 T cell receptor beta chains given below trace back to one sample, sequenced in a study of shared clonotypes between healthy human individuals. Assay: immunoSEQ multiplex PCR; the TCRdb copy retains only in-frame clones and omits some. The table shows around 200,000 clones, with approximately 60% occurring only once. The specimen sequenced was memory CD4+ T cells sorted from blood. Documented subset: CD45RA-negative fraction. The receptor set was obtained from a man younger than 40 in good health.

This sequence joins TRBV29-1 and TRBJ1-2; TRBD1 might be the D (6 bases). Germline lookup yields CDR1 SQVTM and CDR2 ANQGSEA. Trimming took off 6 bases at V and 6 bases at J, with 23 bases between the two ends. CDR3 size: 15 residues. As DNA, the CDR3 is TGCAGCGTGACGGGACATTTCCCTCTTTTCGATGGCTACACCTTC. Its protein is CSVTGHFPLFDGYTF.

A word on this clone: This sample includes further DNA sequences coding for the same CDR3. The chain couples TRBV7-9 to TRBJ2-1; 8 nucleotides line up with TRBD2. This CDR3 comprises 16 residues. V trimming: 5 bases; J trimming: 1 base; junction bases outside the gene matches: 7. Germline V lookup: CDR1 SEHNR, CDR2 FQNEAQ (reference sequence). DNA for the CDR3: TGTGCCAGCAGCCTCTCTCTAGCGGGTTCCTACAATGAGCAGTTCTTC. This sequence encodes CASSLSLAGSYNEQFF.

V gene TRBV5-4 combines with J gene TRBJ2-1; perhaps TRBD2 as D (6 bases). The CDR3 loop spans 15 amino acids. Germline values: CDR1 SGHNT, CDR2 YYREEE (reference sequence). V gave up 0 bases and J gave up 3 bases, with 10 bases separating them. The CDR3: CASSLEGSGYNEQFF. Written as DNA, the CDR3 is TGTGCCAGCAGCTTGGAGGGTAGCGGCTACAATGAGCAGTTCTTC.

This CDR3 reads CASSYIGADTDTQYF. The CDR3, as DNA: TGTGCCAGCAGTTATATAGGAGCGGACACAGATACGCAGTATTTT. The chain recombines TRBV6-5 with TRBJ2-3, with TRBD2 as a possible D gene (5 bases). The CDR3 totals 15 residues. The germline V gene has CDR1 MNHEY and CDR2 SVGAGI. Trimming took off 3 bases at V and 2 bases at J, with 12 bases between the two ends.

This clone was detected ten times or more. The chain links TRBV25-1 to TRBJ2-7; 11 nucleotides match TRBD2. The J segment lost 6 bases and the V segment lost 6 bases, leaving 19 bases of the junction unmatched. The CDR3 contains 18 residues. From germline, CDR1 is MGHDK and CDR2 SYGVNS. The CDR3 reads CASRPRIGLAGGSGEQYF. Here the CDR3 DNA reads TGTGCCAGCAGACCCAGAATTGGCCTAGCGGGAGGAAGTGGCGAGCAGTACTTC.

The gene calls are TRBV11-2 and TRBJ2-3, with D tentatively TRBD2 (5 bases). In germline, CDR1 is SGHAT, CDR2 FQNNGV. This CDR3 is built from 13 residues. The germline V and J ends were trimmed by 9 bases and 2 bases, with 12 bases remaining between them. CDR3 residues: CASGSGNTDTQYF. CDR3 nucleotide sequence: TGTGCCAGTGGGAGCGGAAACACAGATACGCAGTATTTT.

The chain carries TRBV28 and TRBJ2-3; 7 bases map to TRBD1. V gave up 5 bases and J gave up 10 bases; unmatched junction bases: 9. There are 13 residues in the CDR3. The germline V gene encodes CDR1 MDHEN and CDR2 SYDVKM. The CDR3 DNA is TGTGCCAGCAGTCAAATAAGACAGGGCGCGCAGTATTTT. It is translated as CASSQIRQGAQYF.

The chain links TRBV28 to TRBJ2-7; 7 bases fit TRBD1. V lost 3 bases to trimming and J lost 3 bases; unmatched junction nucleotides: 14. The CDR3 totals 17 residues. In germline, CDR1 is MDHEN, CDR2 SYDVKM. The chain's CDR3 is CASSLTGLILPNYEQYF. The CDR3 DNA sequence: TGTGCCAGCAGTTTGACAGGGCTAATTCTGCCGAACTACGAGCAGTACTTC.